The clone carrying this T cell receptor beta chain turned up a few times. The antigen is not known. TCRdb reprocessed the RT-PCR reads with MiXCR, giving one entry per CDR3 protein. The top ten hold approximately 2% of the sample, which has some 500,000 distinct CDR3 sequences, less than 30% seen once. This sample is drawn from a study of response to subunit inactivated influenza vaccine. Study-wide findings and caveats: Authors suggested few new T cells are recruited by each seasonal influenza vaccination.

V gave up 3 bases and J gave up 3 bases, with 9 bases separating them. Germline V gene sequence: CDR1 SGHKS, CDR2 YYEKEE (reference sequence). This CDR3 is built from 14 residues. The chain recombines TRBV5-5 with TRBJ1-4; no firm D call. The clonotype originates from a man over 45 who received an inactivated influenza vaccine. Source: CD4+ T cells sorted from PBMCs, taken 5 to 6 days after vaccination. The CDR3 is CASSSTYSNEKLFF. The CDR3 DNA reads as TGTGCCAGCAGCTCTACATATTCTAATGAAAAACTGTTTTTT.